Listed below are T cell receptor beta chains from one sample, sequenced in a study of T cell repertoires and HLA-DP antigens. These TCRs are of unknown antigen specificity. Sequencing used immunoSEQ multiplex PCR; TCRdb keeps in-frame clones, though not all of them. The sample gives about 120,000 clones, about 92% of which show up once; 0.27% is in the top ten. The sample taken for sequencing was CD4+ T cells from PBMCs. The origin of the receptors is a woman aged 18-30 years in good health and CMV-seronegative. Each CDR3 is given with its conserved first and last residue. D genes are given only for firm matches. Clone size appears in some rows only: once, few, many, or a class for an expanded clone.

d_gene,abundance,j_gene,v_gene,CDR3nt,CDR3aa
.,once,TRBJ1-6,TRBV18,TGTGCCAGCTCACCAACGGGGGCGGTATATTATAATTCACCCCTCCACTTT,CASSPTGAVYYNSPLHF
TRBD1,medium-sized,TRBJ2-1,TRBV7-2,TGTGCCAGCAGCTTGGGACAGGGGAATAGTGGTGAGCAGTTCTTC,CASSLGQGNSGEQFF
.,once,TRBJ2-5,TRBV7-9,TGTGCCAGCAGCTTAGATCCTTTAGAGACCCAGTACTTC,CASSLDPLETQYF
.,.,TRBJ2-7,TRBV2,TGTGCCAGCCTGGGACGGAGCTCCTACGAGCAGTACTTC,CASLGRSSYEQYF
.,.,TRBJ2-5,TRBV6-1,TGTGCCAGCAGTGGGTGGGGGCAGTGGGAGACCCAGTACTTC,CASSGWGQWETQYF
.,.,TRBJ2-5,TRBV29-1,TGCAGCGCCGAAGGGGGCAGGGGGGTAGGTGCGGCCCAAGAGACCCAGTACTTC,CSAEGGRGVGAAQETQYF
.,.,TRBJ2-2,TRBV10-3,TGTGCCATCAGTGAGGGTCCCAAAATGTCCTGGGAGCTGTTTTTT,CAISEGPKMSWELFF
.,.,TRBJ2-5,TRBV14,TGTGCCAGCAGCCCGCAGCCGGGCCGAGGGGAGACCCAGTACTTC,CASSPQPGRGETQYF
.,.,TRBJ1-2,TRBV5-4,TGTGCCAGCAGCCTAATGATACAGGAAGTCTATGGCTACACCTTC,CASSLMIQEVYGYTF
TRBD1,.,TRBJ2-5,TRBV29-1,TGCAGCGTACCAGGGGGCCGTGAGACCCAGTACTTC,CSVPGGRETQYF
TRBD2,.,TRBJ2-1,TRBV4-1,TGCGCCAGCAGCCAGGTTAAACTAGCGGGGGGGCCGAGCTCCTACAATGAGCAGTTCTTC,CASSQVKLAGGPSSYNEQFF
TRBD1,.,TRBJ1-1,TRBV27,TGTGCCAGCAGTTGGGCCGGGACAGGGAACACTGAAGCTTTCTTT,CASSWAGTGNTEAFF
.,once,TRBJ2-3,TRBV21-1,TGTGCCAGCAGCAAAGTTTTACTTGGAGGACGACTAGCGCTGAATACGCAGTATTTT,CASSKVLLGGRLALNTQYF
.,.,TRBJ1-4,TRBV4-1,TGCGCCAGCAGCGGGACCACAGGGAGGAATGAAAAACTGTTTTTT,CASSGTTGRNEKLFF
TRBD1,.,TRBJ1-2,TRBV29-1,TGCAGCGTTGCAGGGGGAAGTTTAAACTATGGCTACACCTTC,CSVAGGSLNYGYTF
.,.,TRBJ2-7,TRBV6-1,TGTGCCAGCAGTTTAGCAGATAGCTCCTACGAGCAGTACTTC,CASSLADSSYEQYF
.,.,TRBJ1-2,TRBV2,TGTGCCAGCAGTGGGGCAGGGTCCATCTATGGCTACACCTTC,CASSGAGSIYGYTF
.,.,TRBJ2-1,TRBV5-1,TGCGCCAGCAGCTCAGGGGGGTTGAGCGGGGCAAACAATGAGCAGTTCTTC,CASSSGGLSGANNEQFF
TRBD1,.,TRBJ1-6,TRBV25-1,TGTGCCAGCAGTGGGAAGACAGGGTCGAATTCACCCCTCCACTTT,CASSGKTGSNSPLHF
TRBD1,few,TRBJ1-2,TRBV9,TGTGCCAGCAGCGCCCGGACAGGGAGCGGCTACACCTTC,CASSARTGSGYTF
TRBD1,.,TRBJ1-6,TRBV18,TGTGCCAGCTCACCAGGGACAGCCTCTAATTCACCCCTCCACTTT,CASSPGTASNSPLHF
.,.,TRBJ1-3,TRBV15,TGTGCCACCAGACAGAGCTCTGGAAACACCATATATTTT,CATRQSSGNTIYF
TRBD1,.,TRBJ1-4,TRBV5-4,TGTGCCAGCAGCTTTCCGGGACAGGGAAATGAAAAACTGTTTTTT,CASSFPGQGNEKLFF
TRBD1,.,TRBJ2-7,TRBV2,TGTGCCAGCAGGCGACAGGGTCCCTTGGGGGAGCAGTACTTC,CASRRQGPLGEQYF
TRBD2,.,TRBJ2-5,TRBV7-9,TGTGCCAGCAGCTTAGTAGCTTTCGCGGGAGGGCCCTCGAAAGAGACCCAGTACTTC,CASSLVAFAGGPSKETQYF
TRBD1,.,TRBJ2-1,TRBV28,TGTGCCAGCAGTTTACAGGACAGGGCCCTATACAATGAGCAGTTCTTC,CASSLQDRALYNEQFF
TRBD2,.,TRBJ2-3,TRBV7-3,TGTGCCAGCAGCACCAGACTAGCGGGAGGGAGCACAGATACGCAGTATTTT,CASSTRLAGGSTDTQYF
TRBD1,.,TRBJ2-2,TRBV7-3,TGTGCCAGCAGCCCAACAGGGGGCACCGGGGAGCTGTTTTTT,CASSPTGGTGELFF
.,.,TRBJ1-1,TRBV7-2,TGTGCCAGCAGTCTAGCAGGGGAGGCCACTGAAGCTTTCTTT,CASSLAGEATEAFF
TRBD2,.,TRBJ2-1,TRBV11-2,TGTGCCAGCAGCTTAGATCTACAGCGGGGCGGGAATGAGCAGTTCTTC,CASSLDLQRGGNEQFF
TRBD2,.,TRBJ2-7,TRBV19,TGTGCCAGTAGCATCTCGACTAGCGGCCCCTACGAGCAGTACTTC,CASSISTSGPYEQYF
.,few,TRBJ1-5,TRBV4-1,TGCGCCAGCCGGAAGACAGGAACCAATCAGCCCCAGCATTTT,CASRKTGTNQPQHF
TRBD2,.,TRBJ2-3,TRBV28,TGTGCCAGCAGTTTGACTAGCGGTAGGGCAGATACGCAGTATTTT,CASSLTSGRADTQYF
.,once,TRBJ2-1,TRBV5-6,TGTGCCAGCAGCTTGGCACTAGCAGCCTACAATGAGCAGTTCTTC,CASSLALAAYNEQFF
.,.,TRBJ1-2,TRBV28,TGTGCCAGCAGTTCCCGGAAGGTTAACTATGGCTACACCTTC,CASSSRKVNYGYTF
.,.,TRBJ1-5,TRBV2,TGTGCCAGCAGTAAAATTGGGGGGGTAGGGAATCAGCCCCAGCATTTT,CASSKIGGVGNQPQHF
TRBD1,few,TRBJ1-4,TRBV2,TGTGCCAGCAGCGCGGACAGGGGAAATGAAAAACTGTTTTTT,CASSADRGNEKLFF
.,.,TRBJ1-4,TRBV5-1,TGCGCCAGTGGACAGTCGGGCGAAAAACTGTTTTTT,CASGQSGEKLFF
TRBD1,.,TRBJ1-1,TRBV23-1,TGCGCCAGCAGTCAATCAGGGAACAGGGGTTCTGGCACTGAAGCTTTCTTT,CASSQSGNRGSGTEAFF
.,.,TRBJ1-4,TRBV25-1,TGTGCCACCTCTAGCGGCCAGGGGACTAATGAAAAACTGTTTTTT,CATSSGQGTNEKLFF
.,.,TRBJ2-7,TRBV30,TGTGCCTGGAGCTCCCTCCGGGGCTTTTACTCCTACGAGCAGTACTTC,CAWSSLRGFYSYEQYF
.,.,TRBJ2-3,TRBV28,TGTGCCAGCAGTTCCGAGGGACGGTTTTACACAGATACGCAGTATTTT,CASSSEGRFYTDTQYF
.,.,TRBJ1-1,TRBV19,TGTGCCAGTAGTGTTCTTGGCCAGGGGCTAGAAGCTTTCTTT,CASSVLGQGLEAFF
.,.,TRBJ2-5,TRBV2,TGTGCCAGCAGTGAATGGGGCGGGCGGGACCAAGAGACCCAGTACTTC,CASSEWGGRDQETQYF
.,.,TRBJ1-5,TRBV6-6,TGTGCCAGCAGTTTCTCGCAGGGAAGCAATCAGCCCCAGCATTTT,CASSFSQGSNQPQHF
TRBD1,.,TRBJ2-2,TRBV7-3,TGTGCCAGCAGGACCGGGACAGGGAAGTCCGGGGAGCTGTTTTTT,CASRTGTGKSGELFF
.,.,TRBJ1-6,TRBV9,TGTGCCAGCAGCGCCAGGCCCGATTCACCCCTCCACTTT,CASSARPDSPLHF
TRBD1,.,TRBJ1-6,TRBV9,TGTGCCAGCAGCGTAGGTGTCGGGACAGATAATTCACCCCTCCACTTT,CASSVGVGTDNSPLHF
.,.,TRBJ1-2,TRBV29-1,TGCAGCGTTGCGGGCCGCGATGGCTACACCTTC,CSVAGRDGYTF